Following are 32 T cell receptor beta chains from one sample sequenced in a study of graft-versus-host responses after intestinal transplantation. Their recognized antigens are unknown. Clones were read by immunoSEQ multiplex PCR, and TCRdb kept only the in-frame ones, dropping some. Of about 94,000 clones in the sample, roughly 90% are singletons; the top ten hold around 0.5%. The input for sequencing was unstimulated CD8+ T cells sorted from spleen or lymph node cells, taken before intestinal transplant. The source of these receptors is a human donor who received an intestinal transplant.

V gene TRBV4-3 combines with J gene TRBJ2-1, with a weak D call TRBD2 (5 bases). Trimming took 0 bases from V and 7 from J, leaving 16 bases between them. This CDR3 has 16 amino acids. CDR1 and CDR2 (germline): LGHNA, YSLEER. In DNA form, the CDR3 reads TGCGCCAGCAGCCAAGATATGGTCCCTAGCACGAATGAGCAGTTCTTC. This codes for CASSQDMVPSTNEQFF.

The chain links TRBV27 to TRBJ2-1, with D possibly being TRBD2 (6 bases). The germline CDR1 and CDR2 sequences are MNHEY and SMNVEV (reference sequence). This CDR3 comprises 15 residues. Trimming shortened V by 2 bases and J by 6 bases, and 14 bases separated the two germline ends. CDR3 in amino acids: CASSLPRVGGNEQFF. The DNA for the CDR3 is TGTGCCAGCAGTTTACCCCGGGTGGGGGGCAATGAGCAGTTCTTC.

The CDR3 sequence: CASSVNPGQGVSGNTIYF. As DNA, the CDR3 is TGTGCCAGCAGCGTAAACCCGGGACAGGGTGTATCTGGAAACACCATATATTTT. The chain is built from TRBV9 and TRBJ1-3; TRBD1 matches at 9 bases. CDR1 and CDR2 (germline): SGDLS, YYNGEE. Losses at the gene ends were 1 base for V and 1 base for J; bases not matched to a gene: 9. The CDR3 is 18 residues long.

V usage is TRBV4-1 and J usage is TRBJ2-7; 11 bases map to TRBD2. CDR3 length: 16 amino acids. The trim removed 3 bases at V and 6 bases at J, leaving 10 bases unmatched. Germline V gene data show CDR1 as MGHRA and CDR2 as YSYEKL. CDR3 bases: TGCGCCAGCAGCCAGGTGGGGCTAGCGGGAGGAGGCGAGCAGTACTTC. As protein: CASSQVGLAGGGEQYF.

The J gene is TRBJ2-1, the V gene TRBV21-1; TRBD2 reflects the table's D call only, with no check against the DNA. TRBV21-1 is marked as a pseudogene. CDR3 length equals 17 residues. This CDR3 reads CASSKKGTSGFYNEQFF. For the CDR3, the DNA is TGTGCCAGCAGCAAAAAGGGGACTAGCGGCTTCTACAATGAGCAGTTCTTC.

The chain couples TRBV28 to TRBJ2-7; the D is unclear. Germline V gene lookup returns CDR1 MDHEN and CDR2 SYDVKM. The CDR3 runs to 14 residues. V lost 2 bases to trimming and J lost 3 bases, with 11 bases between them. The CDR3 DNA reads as TGTGCCAGCAGTTTAGTAATCCCTTACTACGAGCAGTACTTC. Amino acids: CASSLVIPYYEQYF.

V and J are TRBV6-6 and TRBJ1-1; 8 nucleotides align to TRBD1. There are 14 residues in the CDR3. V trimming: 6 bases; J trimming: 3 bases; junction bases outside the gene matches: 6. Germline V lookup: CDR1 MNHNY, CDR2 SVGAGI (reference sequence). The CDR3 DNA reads TGTGCCAGCAGGCACAGGGGGGCAGACACTGAAGCTTTCTTT. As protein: CASRHRGADTEAFF.

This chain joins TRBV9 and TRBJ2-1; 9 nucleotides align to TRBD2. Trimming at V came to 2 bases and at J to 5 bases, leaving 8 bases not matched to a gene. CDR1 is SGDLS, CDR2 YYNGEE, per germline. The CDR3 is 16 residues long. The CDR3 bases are TGTGCCAGCAGCGTCTCCATAGCGGGGGAGAACAATGAGCAGTTCTTC. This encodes CASSVSIAGENNEQFF.

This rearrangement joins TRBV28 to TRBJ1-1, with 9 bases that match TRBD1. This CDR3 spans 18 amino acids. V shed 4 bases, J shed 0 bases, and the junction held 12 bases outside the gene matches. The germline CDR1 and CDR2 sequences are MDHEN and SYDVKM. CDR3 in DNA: TGTGCCAGCAGTTCCGGGACAGGGAAAAGTTGGGTGAACACTGAAGCTTTCTTT. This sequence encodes CASSSGTGKSWVNTEAFF. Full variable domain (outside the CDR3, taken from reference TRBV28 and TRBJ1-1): DVKVTQSSRYLVKRTGEKVFLECVQDMDHENMFWYRQDPGLGLRLIYFSYDVKMKEKGDIPEGYSVSREKKERFSLILESASTNQTSMYLCASSSGTGKSWVNTEAFFGQGTRLTVV.

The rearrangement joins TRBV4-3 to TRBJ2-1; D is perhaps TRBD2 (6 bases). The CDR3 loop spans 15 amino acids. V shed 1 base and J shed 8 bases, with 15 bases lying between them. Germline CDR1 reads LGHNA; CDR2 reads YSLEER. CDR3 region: CASSQGPLEGHEQFF. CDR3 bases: TGCGCCAGCAGCCAAGGTCCCCTGGAGGGGCATGAGCAGTTCTTC.

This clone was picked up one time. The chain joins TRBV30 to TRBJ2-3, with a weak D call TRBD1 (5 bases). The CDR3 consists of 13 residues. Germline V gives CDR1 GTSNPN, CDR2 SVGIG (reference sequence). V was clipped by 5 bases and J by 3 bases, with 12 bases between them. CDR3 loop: CAWETVFTDTQYF. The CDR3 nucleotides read TGTGCCTGGGAGACAGTTTTTACAGATACGCAGTATTTT.

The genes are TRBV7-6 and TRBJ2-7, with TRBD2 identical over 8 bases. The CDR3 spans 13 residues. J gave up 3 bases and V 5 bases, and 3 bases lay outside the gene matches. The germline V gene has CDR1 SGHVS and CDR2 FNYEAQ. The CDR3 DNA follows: TGTGCCAGCAGCACCGGGACTAGCTACGAGCAGTACTTC. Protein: CASSTGTSYEQYF.

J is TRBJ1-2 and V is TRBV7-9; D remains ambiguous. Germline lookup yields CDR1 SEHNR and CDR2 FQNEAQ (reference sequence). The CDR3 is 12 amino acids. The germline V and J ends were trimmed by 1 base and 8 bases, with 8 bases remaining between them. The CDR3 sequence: CASSLGSEGYTF. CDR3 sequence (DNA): TGTGCCAGCAGCTTAGGGAGCGAGGGCTACACCTTC.

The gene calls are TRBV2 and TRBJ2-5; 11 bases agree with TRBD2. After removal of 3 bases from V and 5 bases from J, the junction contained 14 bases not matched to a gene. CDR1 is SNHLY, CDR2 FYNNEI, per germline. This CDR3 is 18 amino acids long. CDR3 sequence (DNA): TGTGCCAGCAGTGATAGCCCCGATGTAGCGGGAGGGGGGGAGACCCAGTACTTC. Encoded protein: CASSDSPDVAGGGETQYF.

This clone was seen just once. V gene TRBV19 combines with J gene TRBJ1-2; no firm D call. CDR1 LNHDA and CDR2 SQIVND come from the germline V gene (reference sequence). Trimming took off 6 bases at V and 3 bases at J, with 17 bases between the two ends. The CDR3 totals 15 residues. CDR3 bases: TGTGCCAGTAGCCTAAAGACATTTCTCGACTATGGCTACACCTTC. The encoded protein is CASSLKTFLDYGYTF.

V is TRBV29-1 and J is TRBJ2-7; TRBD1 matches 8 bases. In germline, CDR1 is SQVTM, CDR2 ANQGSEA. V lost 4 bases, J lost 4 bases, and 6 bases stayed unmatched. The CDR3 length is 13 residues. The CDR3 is CSVVGTGRYEQYF. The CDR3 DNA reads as TGCAGCGTTGTCGGGACAGGCCGTTACGAGCAGTACTTC.

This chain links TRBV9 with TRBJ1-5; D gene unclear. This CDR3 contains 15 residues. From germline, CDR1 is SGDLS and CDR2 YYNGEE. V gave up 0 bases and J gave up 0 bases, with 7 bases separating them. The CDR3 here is CASSVGAYSNQPQHF. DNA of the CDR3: TGTGCCAGCAGCGTAGGCGCTTATAGCAATCAGCCCCAGCATTTT.

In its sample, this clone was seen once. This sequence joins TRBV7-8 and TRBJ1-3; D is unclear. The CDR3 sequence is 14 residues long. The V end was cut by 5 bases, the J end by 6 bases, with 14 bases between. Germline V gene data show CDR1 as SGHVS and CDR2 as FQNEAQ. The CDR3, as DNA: TGTGCCAGCAGCCCAGACACCCGGGAAAACACCATATATTTT. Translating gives CASSPDTRENTIYF.

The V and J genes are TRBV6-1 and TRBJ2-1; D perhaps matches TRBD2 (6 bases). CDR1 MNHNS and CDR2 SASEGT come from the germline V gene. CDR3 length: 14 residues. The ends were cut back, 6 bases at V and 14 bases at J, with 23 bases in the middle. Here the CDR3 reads CASRPRLETAWKFF. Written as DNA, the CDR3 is TGTGCCAGCAGGCCCAGACTAGAAACGGCGTGGAAGTTCTTC.

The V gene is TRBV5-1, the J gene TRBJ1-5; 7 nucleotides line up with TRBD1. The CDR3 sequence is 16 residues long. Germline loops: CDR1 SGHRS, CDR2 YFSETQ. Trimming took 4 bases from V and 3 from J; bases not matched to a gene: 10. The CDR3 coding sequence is TGCGCCAGCAGCCCAACCACAGGGGTCCTCAATCAGCCCCAGCATTTT. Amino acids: CASSPTTGVLNQPQHF.

CDR3 sequence reads: CASSQETGAGNTIYF. CDR3 coding DNA: TGCGCCAGCAGCCAGGAGACAGGAGCTGGAAACACCATATATTTT. The J gene is TRBJ1-3, the V gene TRBV4-3, with a weak D call TRBD1 (6 bases). The CDR3 loop spans 15 amino acids. V lost 3 bases, J lost 2 bases, and 11 bases lay in between. Germline V gene data show CDR1 as LGHNA and CDR2 as YSLEER.

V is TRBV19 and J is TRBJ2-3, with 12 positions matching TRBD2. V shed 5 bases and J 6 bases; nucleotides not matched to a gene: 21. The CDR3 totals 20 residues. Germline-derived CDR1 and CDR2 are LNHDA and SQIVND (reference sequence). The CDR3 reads CASSRSPLTLAGGPGDTQYF. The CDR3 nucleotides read TGTGCCAGTAGTCGGTCCCCTCTTACTCTAGCGGGAGGGCCGGGGGATACGCAGTATTTT.

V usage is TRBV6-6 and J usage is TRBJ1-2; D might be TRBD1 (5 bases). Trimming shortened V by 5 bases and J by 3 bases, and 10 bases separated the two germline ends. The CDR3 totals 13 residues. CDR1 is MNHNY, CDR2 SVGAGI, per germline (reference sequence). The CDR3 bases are TGTGCCAGCAGTGGCGGGGCTTACTATGGCTACACCTTC. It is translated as CASSGGAYYGYTF.

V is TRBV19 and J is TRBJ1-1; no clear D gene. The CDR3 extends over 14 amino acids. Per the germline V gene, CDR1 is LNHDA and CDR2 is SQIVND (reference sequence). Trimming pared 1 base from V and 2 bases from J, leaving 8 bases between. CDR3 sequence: CASSIGEGNTEAFF. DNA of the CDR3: TGTGCCAGTAGTATAGGGGAGGGAAACACTGAAGCTTTCTTT.

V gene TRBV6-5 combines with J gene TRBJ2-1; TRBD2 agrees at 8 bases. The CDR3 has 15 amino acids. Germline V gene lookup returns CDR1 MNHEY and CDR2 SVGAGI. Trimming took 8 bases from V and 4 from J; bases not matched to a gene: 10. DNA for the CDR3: TGTGCCAGCCGGGTCGGGGCTAGCGGGTACAATGAGCAGTTCTTC. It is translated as CASRVGASGYNEQFF.

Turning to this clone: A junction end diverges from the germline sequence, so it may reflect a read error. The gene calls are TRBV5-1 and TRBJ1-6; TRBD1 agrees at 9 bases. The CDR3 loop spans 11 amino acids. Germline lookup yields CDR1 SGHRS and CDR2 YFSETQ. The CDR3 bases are TGCGCCAGCAGCCTCGGACAGGGGAGATACTTT. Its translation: CASSLGQGRYF.

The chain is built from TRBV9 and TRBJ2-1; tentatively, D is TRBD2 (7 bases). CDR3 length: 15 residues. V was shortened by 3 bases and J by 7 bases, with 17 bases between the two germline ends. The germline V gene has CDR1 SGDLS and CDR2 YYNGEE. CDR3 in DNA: TGTGCCAGCAGCGAGGGGGGGTCGGGGAGGAATGAGCAGTTCTTC. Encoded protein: CASSEGGSGRNEQFF.

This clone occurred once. This CDR3 reads CASSSGQGYQQFF. The CDR3 DNA follows: TGTGCCAGCAGCTCGGGACAGGGGTATCAGCAGTTCTTC. This rearrangement joins TRBV5-4 to TRBJ2-1; 10 positions match TRBD1. The CDR3 sequence is 13 residues long. The junction had 5 bases not matched to a gene; V was cut back by 3 bases and J by 11 bases. In germline, CDR1 is SGHNT, CDR2 YYREEE (reference sequence). Full variable domain (missing parts from reference TRBV5-4 and TRBJ2-1): ETGVTQSPTHLIKTRGQQVTLRCSSQSGHNTVSWYQQALGQGPQFIFQYYREEENGRGNFPPRFSGLQFPNYSSELNVNALELDDSALYLCASSSGQGYQQFFGPGTRLTVL.

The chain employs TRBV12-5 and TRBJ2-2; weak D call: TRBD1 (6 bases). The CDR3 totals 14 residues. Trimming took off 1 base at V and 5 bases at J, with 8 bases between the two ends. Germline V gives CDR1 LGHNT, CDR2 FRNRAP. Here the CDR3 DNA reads TGTGCTAGTGGTTTGGGCCAGGGGACCGGGGAGCTGTTTTTT. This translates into CASGLGQGTGELFF.

The CDR3 coding sequence is TGTGCCAGCAGCTTAGACTTCCGGGACAGGTCCGTAAACTATGGCTACACCTTC. Translated: CASSLDFRDRSVNYGYTF. The chain has TRBV7-8 and TRBJ1-2, with 8 nucleotides matching TRBD1. Germline CDR1 reads SGHVS; CDR2 reads FQNEAQ. The CDR3 runs 18 residues. Losses at the gene ends were 1 base for V and 2 bases for J; bases not matched to a gene: 12.

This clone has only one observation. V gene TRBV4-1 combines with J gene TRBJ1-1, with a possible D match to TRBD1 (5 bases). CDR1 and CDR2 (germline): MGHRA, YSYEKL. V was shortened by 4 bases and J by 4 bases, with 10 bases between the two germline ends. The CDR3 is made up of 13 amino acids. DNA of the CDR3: TGCGCCAGCAGCCCAGGGATTACCACTGAAGCTTTCTTT. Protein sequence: CASSPGITTEAFF.

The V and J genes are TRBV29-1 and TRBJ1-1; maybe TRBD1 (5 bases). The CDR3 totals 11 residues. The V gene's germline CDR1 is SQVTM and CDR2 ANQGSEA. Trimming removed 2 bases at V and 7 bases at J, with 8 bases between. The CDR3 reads CSVERGGEAFF. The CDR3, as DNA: TGCAGCGTTGAACGGGGGGGTGAAGCTTTCTTT.